The text below deals with one T cell receptor (beta chain). Its target is unknown. The data are from a study of beta chain features in type 1 diabetes. Turning to the study itself: Healthy donors resembled patients in age, gender and cell yields. Analysis included 95 million to 140 million sorted cells drawn from all samples.

All of the isolated RNA was reverse transcribed, so expressed TCRB transcripts were sequenced. Repertoires were generated with immunoSEQ multiplex PCR, while TCRdb's copy carries only in-frame clones and drops some. There are around 40,000 clones in the sample; approximately 70% occur only once, and under 2% lies in the top ten. Broader study findings: More deletions and fewer insertions at VDJ junctions were seen in type 1 diabetes patients. Shorter TCRB CDR3s, moderately but significantly so, marked every one of the four CD4+ subsets in Type 1 diabetes patients.

Germline CDR1 is LNHDA and CDR2 is SQIVND (reference sequence). The V and J ends lost 4 bases and 4 bases, in that order; junction bases with no gene match: 2. The CDR3 extends over 14 amino acids. Stem cell-like memory, regulatory, central memory and naive CD4+ cells were sorted via CD45RO/CCR7/CD25/CD127/CD95/CD27. V usage is TRBV19 and J usage is TRBJ1-5, with 9 bases that match TRBD1. The sample comprised Tregs from blood. The TCR sequence derives from a young man with type 1 diabetes. Some clones in this sample may be carry-over from other donors' samples. CDR3 sequence reads: CASSTTGGNQPQHF. As DNA, the CDR3 is TGTGCCAGTAGTACGACAGGGGGAAATCAGCCCCAGCATTTT. Drawing the rest from reference TRBV19 and TRBJ1-5, the complete variable domain is DGGITQSPKYLFRKEGQNVTLSCEQNLNHDAMYWYRQDPGQGLRLIYYSQIVNDFQKGDIAEGYSVSREKKESFPLTVTSAQKNPTAFYLCASSTTGGNQPQHFGDGTRLSIL.